This TCR beta chain was recovered during a study of T cell responses to AZD1222 COVID-19 vaccine. The table came from immunoSEQ multiplex PCR; TCRdb's copy has only in-frame clones and leaves some out. The profile shows about 92,000 clones, more than 75% of them singletons. Study observations and caveats: Dominant at 160-218 and 743-854, vaccine-associated CD4 TCRs also spanned spike. Receipt of two AZD1222 doses was followed by a rise in Spike-specific TCR breadth and depth. Repertoire samples came only from after the peak T cell response. Only a handful of AZD1222 recipients were seropositive at baseline.

Points on this clone: As yet, its antigen is unknown.

This CDR3 spans 15 amino acids. CDR1 and CDR2 (germline): SGHRS, YFSETQ. Trimming shortened V by 5 bases and J by 1 base, and 13 bases separated the two germline ends. The TCR originated in an adult in good health. The material sequenced was peripheral blood, taken on day 0 of AZD1222 vaccination. The chain has TRBV5-1 and TRBJ1-5; no clear D gene. As DNA, the CDR3 is TGCGCCAGCAGTTCAGGTGTGGAAAGCAATCAGCCCCAGCATTTT. As protein: CASSSGVESNQPQHF.